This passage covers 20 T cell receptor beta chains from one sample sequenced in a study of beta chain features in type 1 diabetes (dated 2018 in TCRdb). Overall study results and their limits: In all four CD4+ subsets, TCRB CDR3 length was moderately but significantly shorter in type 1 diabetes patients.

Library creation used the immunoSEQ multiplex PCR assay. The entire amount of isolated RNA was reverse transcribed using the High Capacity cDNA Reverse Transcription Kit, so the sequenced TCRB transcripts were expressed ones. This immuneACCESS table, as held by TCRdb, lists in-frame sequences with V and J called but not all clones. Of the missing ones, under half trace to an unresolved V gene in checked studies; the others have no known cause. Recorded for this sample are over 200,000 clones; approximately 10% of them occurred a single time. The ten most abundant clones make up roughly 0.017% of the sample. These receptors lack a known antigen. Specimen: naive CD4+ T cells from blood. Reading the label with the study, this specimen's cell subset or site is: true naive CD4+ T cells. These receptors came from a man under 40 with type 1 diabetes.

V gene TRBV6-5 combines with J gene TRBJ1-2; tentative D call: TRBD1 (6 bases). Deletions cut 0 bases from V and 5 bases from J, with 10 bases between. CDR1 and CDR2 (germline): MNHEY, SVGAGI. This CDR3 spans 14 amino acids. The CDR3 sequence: CASSYSRGTYGYTF. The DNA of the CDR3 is TGTGCCAGCAGTTACTCGCGAGGGACATATGGCTACACCTTC.

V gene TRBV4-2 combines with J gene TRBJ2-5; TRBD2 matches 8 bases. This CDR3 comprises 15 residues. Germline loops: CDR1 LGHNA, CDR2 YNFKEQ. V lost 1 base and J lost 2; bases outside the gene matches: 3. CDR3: CASSQVSSGQETQYF. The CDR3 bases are TGTGCCAGCAGCCAAGTATCTAGCGGGCAAGAGACCCAGTACTTC.

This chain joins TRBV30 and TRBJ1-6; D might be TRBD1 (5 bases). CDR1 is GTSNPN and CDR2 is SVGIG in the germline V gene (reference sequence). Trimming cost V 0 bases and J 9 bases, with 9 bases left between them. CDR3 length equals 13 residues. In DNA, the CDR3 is TGTGCCTGGAGTGTACAGGACGTTTCACCCCTCCACTTT. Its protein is CAWSVQDVSPLHF.

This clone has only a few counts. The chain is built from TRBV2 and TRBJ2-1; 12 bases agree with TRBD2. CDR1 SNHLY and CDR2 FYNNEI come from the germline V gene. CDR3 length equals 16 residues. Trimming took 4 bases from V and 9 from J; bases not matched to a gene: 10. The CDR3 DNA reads TGTGCCAGCAGTGGTTGGTCTAGCGGGGGGGCAGGTGAGCAGTTCTTC. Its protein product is CASSGWSSGGAGEQFF.

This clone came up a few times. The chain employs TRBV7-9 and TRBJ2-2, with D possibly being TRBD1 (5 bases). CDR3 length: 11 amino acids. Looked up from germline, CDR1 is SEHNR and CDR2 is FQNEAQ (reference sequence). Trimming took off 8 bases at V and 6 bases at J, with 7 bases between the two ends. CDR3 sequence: CASQGPGELFF. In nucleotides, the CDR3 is TGTGCCAGCCAGGGTCCCGGGGAGCTGTTTTTT. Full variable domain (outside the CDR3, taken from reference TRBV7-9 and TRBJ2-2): DTGVSQNPRHKITKRGQNVTFRCDPISEHNRLYWYRQTLGQGPEFLTYFQNEAQLEKSRLLSDRFSAERPKGSFSTLEIQRTEQGDSAMYLCASQGPGELFFGEGSRLTVL.

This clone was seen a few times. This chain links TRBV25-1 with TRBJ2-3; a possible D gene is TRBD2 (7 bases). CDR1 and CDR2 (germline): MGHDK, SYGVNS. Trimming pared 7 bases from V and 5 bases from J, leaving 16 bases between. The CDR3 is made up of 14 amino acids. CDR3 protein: CASNHGGPIDTQYF. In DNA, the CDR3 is TGTGCCAGCAATCACGGGGGGCCGATAGATACGCAGTATTTT.

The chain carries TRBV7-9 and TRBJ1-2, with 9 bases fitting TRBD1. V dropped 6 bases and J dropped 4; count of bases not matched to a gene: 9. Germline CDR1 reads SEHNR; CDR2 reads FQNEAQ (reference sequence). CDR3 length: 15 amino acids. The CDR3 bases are TGTGCCAGCAGTTTGACGGGACAGGGTAGCTATGGCTACACCTTC. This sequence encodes CASSLTGQGSYGYTF.

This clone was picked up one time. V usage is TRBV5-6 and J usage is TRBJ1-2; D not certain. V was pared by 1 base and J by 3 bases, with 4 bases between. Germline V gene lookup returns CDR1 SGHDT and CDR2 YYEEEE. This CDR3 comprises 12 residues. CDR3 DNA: TGTGCCAGCAGCTTGTATCACTATGGCTACACCTTC. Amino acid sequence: CASSLYHYGYTF. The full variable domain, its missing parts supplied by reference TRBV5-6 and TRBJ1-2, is DAGVTQSPTHLIKTRGQQVTLRCSPKSGHDTVSWYQQALGQGPQFIFQYYEEEERQRGNFPDRFSGHQFPNYSSELNVNALLLGDSALYLCASSLYHYGYTFGSGTRLTVV.

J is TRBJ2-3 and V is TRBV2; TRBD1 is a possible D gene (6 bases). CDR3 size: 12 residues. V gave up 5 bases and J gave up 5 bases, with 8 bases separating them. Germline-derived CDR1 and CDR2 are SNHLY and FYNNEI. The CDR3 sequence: CASSMDRDTQYF. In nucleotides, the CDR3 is TGTGCCAGCAGTATGGACAGAGATACGCAGTATTTT.

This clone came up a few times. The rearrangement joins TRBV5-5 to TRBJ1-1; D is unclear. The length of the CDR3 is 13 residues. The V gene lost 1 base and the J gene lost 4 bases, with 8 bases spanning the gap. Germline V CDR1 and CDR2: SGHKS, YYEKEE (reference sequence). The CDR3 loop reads CASSLTGSTEAFF. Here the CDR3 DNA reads TGTGCCAGCAGCTTGACTGGGAGCACTGAAGCTTTCTTT.

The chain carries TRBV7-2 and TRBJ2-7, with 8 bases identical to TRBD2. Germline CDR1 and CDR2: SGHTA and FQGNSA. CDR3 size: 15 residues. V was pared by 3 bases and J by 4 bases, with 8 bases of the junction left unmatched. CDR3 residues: CASSFRAGGEYEQYF. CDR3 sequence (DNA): TGTGCCAGCAGCTTTAGGGCCGGGGGGGAGTACGAGCAGTACTTC.

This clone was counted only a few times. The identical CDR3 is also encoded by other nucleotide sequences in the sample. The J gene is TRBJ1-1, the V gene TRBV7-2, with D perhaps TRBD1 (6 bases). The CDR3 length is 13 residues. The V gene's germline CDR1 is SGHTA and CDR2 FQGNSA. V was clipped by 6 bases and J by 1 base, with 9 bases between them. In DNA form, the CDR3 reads TGTGCCAGCAGTTCGGGACAGAACACTGAAGCTTTCTTT. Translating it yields CASSSGQNTEAFF.

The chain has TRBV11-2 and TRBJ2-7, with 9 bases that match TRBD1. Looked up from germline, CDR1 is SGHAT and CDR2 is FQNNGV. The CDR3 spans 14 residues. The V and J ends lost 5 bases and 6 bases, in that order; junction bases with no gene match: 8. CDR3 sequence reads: CASSAIQGAGEQYF. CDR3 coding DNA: TGTGCCAGCAGCGCCATACAGGGGGCTGGCGAGCAGTACTTC.

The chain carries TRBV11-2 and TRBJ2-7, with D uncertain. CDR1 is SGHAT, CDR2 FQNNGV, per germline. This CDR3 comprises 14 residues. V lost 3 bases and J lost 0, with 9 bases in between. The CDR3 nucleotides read TGTGCCAGCAGCTTCCGCACTACCTCCTACGAGCAGTACTTC. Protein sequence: CASSFRTTSYEQYF.

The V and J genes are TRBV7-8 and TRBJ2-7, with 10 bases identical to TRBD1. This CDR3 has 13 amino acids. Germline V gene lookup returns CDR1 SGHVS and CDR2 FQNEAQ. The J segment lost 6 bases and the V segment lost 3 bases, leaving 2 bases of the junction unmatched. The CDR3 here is CASSFRDRGEQYF. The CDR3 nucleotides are TGTGCCAGCAGCTTTAGGGACAGGGGCGAGCAGTACTTC.

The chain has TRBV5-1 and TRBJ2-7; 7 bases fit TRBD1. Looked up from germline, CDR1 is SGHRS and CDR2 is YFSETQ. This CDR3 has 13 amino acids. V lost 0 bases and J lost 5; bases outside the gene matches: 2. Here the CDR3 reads CASSLVRGNEQYF. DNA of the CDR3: TGCGCCAGCAGCTTGGTCAGGGGGAACGAGCAGTACTTC.

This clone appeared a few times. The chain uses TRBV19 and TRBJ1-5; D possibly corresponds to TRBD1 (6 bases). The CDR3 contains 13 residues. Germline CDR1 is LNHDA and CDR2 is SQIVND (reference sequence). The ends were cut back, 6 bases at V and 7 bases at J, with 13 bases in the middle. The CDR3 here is CASSEQGGQPQHF. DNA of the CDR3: TGTGCCAGTAGCGAACAGGGTGGCCAGCCCCAGCATTTT.

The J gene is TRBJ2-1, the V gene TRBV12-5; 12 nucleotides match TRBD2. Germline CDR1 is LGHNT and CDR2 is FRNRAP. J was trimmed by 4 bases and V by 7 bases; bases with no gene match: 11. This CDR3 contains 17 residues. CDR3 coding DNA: TGTGCTAGTGTTGGGAGACTAGCGGGGGCGGATTACAATGAGCAGTTCTTC. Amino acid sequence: CASVGRLAGADYNEQFF. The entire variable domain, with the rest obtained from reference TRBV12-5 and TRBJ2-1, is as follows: DARVTQTPRHKVTEMGQEVTMRCQPILGHNTVFWYRQTMMQGLELLAYFRNRAPLDDSGMPKDRFSAEMPDATLATLKIQPSEPRDSAVYFCASVGRLAGADYNEQFFGPGTRLTVL.

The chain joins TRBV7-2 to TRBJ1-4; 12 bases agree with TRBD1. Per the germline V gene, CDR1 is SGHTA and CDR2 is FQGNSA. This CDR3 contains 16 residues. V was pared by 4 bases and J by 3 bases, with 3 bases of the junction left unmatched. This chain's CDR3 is CASSSGQGASNEKLFF. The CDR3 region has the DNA TGTGCCAGCAGCTCGGGACAGGGGGCGTCTAATGAAAAACTGTTTTTT.

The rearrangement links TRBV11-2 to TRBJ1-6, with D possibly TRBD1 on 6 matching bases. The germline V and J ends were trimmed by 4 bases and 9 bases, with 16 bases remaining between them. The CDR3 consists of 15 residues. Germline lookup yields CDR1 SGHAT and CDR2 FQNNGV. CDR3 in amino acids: CASSSLTGSGSPLHF. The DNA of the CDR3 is TGTGCCAGCAGCTCACTCACAGGGTCCGGTTCACCCCTCCACTTT.